Described below is a single TCR beta chain sequence and its context. The V gene's germline CDR1 is SGDLS and CDR2 YYNGEE. The germline V and J ends were trimmed by 4 bases and 9 bases, with 23 bases remaining between them. The CDR3 runs to 16 residues. The sample is drawn from a study of OX40 agonist ivuxolimab in advanced cancers. Some clones are missing from TCRdb's copy, which holds only in-frame ones; the method was immunoSEQ multiplex PCR. The table has 55,000 to 60,000 clones, roughly four fifths seen once. Sequencing used CD4+ or CD8+ T cells sorted from blood, obtained in a trial of the OX40 agonist ivuxolimab. The clonotype originates from an adult with an advanced solid tumor such as melanoma, head and neck, liver or kidney cancer. This chain connects TRBV9 to TRBJ2-1; the D gene is possibly TRBD2 (5 bases). The CDR3 sequence: CASSPNPLGRSGEQFF. In DNA, the CDR3 is TGTGCCAGCAGCCCGAACCCCCTCGGGCGGAGCGGTGAGCAGTTCTTC.